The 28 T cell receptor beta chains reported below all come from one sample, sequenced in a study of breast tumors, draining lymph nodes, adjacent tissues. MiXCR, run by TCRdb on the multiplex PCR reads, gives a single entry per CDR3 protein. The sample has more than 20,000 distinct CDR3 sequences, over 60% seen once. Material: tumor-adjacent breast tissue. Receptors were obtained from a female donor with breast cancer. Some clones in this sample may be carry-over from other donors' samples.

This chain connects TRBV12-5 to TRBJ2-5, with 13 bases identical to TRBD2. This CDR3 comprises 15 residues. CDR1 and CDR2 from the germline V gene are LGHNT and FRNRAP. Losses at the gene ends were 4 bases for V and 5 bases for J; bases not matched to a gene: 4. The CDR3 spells CASGSGLAGTETQYF. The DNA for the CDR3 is TGTGCTAGTGGTTCGGGACTAGCGGGAACGGAGACCCAGTACTTC.

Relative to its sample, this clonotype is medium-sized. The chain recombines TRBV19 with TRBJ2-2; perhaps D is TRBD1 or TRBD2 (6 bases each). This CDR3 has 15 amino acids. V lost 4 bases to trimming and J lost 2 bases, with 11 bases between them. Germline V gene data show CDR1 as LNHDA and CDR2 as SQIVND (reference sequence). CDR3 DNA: TGTGCCAGTAGTAGAGGAGGGACAAACACCGGGGAGCTGTTTTTT. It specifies CASSRGGTNTGELFF. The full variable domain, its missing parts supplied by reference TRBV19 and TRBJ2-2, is DGGITQSPKYLFRKEGQNVTLSCEQNLNHDAMYWYRQDPGQGLRLIYYSQIVNDFQKGDIAEGYSVSREKKESFPLTVTSAQKNPTAFYLCASSRGGTNTGELFFGEGSRLTVL.

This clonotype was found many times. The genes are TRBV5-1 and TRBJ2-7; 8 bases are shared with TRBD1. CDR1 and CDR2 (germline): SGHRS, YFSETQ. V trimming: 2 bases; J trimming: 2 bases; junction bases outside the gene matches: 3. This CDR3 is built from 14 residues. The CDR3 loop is CASSLDRGPYEQYF. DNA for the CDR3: TGCGCCAGCAGCTTAGACAGGGGTCCCTACGAGCAGTACTTC.

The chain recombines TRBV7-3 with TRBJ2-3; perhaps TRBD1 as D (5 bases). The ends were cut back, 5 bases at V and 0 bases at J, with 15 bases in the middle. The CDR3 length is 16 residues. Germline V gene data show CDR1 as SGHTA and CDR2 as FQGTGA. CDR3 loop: CASSTQTETSTDTQYF. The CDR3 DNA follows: TGTGCCAGCAGCACGCAGACAGAAACTAGCACAGATACGCAGTATTTT.

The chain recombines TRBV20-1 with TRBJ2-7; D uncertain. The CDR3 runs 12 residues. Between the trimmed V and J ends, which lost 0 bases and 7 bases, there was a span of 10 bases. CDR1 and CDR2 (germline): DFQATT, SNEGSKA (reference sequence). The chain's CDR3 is CSARDRFREQYF. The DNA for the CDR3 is TGCAGTGCTAGAGATCGATTTCGGGAGCAGTACTTC.

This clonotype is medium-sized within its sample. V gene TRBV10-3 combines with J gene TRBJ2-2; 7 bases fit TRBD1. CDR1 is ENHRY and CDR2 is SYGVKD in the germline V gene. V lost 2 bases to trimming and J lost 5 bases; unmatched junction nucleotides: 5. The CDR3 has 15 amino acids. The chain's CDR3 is CAISEKGGDTGELFF. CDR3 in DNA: TGTGCCATCAGTGAGAAAGGGGGCGATACCGGGGAGCTGTTTTTT.

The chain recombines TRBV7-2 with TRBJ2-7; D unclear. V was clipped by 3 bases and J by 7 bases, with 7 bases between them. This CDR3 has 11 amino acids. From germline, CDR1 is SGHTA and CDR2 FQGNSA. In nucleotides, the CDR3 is TGTGCCAGCAGCTTCGTTGGTGAGCAGTACTTC. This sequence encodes CASSFVGEQYF.

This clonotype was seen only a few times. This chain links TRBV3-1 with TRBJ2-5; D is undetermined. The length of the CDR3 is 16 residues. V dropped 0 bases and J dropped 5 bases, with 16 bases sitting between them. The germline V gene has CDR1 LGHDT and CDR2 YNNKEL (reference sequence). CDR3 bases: TGTGCCAGCAGCCAAGATCCCATCCCCCCCTGGGAGACCCAGTACTTC. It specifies CASSQDPIPPWETQYF.

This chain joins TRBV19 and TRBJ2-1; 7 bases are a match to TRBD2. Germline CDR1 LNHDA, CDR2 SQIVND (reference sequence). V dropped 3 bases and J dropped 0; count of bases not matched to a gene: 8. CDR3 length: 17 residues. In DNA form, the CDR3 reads TGTGCCAGTAGTATGAATGGGGGGGAGAGCTCCTACAATGAGCAGTTCTTC. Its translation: CASSMNGGESSYNEQFF.

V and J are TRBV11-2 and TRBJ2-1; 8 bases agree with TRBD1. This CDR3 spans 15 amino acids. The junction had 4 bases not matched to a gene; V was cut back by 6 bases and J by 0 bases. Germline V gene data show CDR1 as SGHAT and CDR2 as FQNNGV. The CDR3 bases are TGTGCCAGCAGTCAGGGGGCGAGCTCCTACAATGAGCAGTTCTTC. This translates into CASSQGASSYNEQFF.

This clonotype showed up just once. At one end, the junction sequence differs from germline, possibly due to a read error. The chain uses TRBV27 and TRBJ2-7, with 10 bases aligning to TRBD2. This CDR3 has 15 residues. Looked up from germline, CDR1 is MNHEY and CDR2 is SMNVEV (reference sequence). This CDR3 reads CASSVSSGRNYEQCF. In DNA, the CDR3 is TGTGCCAGCAGTGTGAGTAGCGGGAGGAATTACGAGCAGTGCTTC.

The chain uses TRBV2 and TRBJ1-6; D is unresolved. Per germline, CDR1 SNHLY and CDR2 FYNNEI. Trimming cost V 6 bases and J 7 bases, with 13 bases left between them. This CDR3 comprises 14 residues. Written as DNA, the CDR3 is TGTGCCAGCAGCCCCGTGGCAATGAATTCACCCCTCCACTTT. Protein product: CASSPVAMNSPLHF.

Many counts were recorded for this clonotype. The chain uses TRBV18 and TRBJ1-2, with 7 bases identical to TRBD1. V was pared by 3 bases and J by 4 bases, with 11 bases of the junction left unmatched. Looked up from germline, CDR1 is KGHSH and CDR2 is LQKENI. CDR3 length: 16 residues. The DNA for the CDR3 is TGTGCCAGCTCACCGTCGGGGGTAGGGGGCACCTATGGCTACACCTTC. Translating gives CASSPSGVGGTYGYTF.

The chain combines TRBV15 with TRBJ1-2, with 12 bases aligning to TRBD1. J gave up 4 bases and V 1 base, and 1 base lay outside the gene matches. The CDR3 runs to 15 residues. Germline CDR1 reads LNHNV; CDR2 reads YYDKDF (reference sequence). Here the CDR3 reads CATSRGDRGPYGYTF. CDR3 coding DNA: TGTGCCACCAGCAGAGGGGACAGGGGGCCCTATGGCTACACCTTC.

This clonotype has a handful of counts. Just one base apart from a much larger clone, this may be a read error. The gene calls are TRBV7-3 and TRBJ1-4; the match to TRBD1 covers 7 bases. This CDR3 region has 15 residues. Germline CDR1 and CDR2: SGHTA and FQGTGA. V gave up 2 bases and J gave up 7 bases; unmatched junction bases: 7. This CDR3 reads CASSLGQASGEKLFF. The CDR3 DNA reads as TGTGCCAGCAGCTTAGGACAGGCCTCGGGTGAAAAACTGTTTTTT. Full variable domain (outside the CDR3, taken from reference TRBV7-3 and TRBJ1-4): GAGVSQTPSNKVTEKGKYVELRCDPISGHTALYWYRQSLGQGPEFLIYFQGTGAADDSGLPNDRFFAVRPEGSVSTLKIQRTERGDSAVYLCASSLGQASGEKLFFGSGTQLSVL.

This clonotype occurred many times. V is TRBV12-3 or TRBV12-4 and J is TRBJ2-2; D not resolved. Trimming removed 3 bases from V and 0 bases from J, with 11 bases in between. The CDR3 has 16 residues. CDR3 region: CASSLGQDPNTGELFF. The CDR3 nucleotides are TGTGCCAGCAGTTTGGGTCAGGACCCGAACACCGGGGAGCTGTTTTTT.

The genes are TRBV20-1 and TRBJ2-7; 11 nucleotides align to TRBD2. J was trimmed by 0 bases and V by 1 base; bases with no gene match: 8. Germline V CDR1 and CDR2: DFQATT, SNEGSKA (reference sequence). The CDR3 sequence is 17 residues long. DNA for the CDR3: TGCAGTGCTAGAGGTAGCGGGAGGGCCTCTAGCTCCTACGAGCAGTACTTC. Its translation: CSARGSGRASSSYEQYF.

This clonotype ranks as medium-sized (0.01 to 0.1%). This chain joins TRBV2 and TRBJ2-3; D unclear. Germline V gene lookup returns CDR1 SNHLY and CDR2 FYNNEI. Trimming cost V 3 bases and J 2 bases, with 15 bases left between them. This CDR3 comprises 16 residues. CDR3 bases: TGTGCCAGCAGTGACTCTAACTTACCTCACACAGATACGCAGTATTTT. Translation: CASSDSNLPHTDTQYF.

CDR3 residues: CASSFVGYEQYF. The CDR3 DNA sequence: TGTGCCAGCAGCTTTGTAGGGTACGAGCAGTACTTC. The chain couples TRBV7-9 to TRBJ2-7; D is unresolved. Germline CDR1 reads SEHNR; CDR2 reads FQNEAQ (reference sequence). The CDR3 is made up of 12 amino acids. Trimming took off 3 bases at V and 4 bases at J, with 7 bases between the two ends.

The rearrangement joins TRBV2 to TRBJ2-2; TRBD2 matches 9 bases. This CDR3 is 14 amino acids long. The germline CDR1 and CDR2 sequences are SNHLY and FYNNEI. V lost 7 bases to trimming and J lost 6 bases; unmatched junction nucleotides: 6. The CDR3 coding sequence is TGTGCCAGCAAGGCGGGGGGGCCCTCCGGGGAGCTGTTTTTT. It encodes CASKAGGPSGELFF. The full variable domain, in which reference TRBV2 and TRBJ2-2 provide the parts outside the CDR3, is EPEVTQTPSHQVTQMGQEVILRCVPISNHLYFYWYRQILGQKVEFLVSFYNNEISEKSEIFDDQFSVERPDGSNFTLKIRSTKLEDSAMYFCASKAGGPSGELFFGEGSRLTVL.

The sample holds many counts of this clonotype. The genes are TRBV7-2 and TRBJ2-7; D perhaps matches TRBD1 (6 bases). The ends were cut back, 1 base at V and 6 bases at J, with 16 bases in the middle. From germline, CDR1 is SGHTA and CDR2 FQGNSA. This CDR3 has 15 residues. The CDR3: CASSLGWAGASEQYF. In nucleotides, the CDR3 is TGTGCCAGCAGCTTAGGGTGGGCAGGGGCTTCCGAGCAGTACTTC. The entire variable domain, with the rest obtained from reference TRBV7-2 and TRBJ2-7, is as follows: GAGVSQSPSNKVTEKGKDVELRCDPISGHTALYWYRQSLGQGLEFLIYFQGNSAPDKSGLPSDRFSAERTGGSVSTLTIQRTQQEDSAVYLCASSLGWAGASEQYFGPGTRLTVT.

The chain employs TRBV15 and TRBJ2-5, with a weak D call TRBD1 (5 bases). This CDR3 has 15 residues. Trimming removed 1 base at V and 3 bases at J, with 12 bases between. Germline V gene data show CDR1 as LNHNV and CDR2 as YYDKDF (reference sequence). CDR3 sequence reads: CATSRGTTREETQYF. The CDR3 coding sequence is TGTGCCACCAGCAGAGGTACAACCAGGGAAGAGACCCAGTACTTC.

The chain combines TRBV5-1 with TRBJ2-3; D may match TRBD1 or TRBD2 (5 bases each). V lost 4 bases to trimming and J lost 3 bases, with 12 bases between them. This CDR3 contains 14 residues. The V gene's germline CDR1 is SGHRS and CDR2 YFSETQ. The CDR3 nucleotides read TGCGCCAGCAGCCCCGGGACCAAGACAGATACGCAGTATTTT. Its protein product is CASSPGTKTDTQYF.

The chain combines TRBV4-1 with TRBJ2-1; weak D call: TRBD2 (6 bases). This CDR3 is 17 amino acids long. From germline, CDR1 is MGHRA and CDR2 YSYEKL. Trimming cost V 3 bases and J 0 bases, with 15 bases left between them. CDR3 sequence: CASSHRTRGSSYNEQFF. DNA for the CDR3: TGCGCCAGCAGCCATCGTACCCGGGGGAGCTCCTACAATGAGCAGTTCTTC.

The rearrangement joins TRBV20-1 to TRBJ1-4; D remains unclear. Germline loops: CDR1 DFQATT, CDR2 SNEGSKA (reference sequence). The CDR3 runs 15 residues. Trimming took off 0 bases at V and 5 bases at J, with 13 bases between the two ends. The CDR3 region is CSARDLRQSNEKLFF. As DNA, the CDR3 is TGCAGTGCTAGAGATCTGAGACAATCAAATGAAAAACTGTTTTTT.

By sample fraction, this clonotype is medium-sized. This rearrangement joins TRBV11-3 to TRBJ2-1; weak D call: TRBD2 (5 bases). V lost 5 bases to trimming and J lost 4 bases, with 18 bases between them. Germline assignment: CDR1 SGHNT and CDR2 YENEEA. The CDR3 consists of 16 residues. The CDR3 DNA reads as TGTGCCAGCAGCCCCTCGGATGGGAGTGGGTACAATGAGCAGTTCTTC. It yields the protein CASSPSDGSGYNEQFF. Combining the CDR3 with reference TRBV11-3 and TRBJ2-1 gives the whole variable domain EAGVVQSPRYKIIEKKQPVAFWCNPISGHNTLYWYLQNLGQGPELLIRYENEEAVDDSQLPKDRFSAERLKGVDSTLKIQPAELGDSAVYLCASSPSDGSGYNEQFFGPGTRLTVL.

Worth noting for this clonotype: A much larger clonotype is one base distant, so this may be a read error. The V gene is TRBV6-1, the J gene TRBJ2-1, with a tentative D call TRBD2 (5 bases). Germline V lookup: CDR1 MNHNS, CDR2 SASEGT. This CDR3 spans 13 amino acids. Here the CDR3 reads CASTGVSYNEQLF. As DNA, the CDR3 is TGTGCCAGCACCGGGGTCTCCTACAATGAGCAGCTCTTC.

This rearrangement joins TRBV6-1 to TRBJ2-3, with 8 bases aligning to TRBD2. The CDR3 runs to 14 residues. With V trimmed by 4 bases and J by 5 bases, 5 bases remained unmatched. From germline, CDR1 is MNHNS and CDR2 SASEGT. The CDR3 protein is CASSAREGEDTQYF. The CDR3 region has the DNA TGTGCCAGCAGTGCCCGGGAGGGGGAAGATACGCAGTATTTT.